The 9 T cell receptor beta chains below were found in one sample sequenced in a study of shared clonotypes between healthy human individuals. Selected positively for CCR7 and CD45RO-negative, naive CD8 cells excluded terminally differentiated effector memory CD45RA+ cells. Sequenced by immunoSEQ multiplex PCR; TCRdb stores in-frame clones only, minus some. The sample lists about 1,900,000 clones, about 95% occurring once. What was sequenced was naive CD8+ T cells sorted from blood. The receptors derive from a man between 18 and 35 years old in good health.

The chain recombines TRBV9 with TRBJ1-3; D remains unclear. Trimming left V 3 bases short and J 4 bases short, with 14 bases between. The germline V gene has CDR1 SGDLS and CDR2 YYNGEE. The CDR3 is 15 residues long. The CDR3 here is CASSASGLGGNTIYF. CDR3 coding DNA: TGTGCCAGCAGCGCCTCCGGATTAGGGGGAAACACCATATATTTT.

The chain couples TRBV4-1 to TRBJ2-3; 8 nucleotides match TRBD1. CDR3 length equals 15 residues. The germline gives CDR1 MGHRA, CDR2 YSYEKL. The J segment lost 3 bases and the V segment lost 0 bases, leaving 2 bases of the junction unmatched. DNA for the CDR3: TGCGCCAGCAGCCAAGAAACAGGGGGGACAGATACGCAGTATTTT. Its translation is CASSQETGGTDTQYF.

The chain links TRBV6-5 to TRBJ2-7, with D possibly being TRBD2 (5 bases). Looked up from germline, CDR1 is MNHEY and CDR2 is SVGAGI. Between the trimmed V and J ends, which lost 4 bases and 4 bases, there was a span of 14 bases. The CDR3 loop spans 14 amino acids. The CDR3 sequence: CASSFRERYYEQYF. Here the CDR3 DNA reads TGTGCCAGCAGTTTTAGGGAGCGGTATTACGAGCAGTACTTC.

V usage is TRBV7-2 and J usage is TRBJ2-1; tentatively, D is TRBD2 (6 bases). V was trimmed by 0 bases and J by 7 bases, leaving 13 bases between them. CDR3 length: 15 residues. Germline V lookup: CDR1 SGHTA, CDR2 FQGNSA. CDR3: CASSLAGGRGNEQFF. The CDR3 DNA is TGTGCCAGCAGCTTAGCGGGGGGAAGGGGTAATGAGCAGTTCTTC.

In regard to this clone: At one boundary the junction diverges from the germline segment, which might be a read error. The CDR3 region is CASGPYSSPIAF. CDR3 nucleotides: TGTGCCAGCGGACCCTACAGTTCCCCCATTGCCTTT. The chain has TRBV6-5 and TRBJ1-6; D is undetermined. CDR3 length: 12 residues. The germline gives CDR1 MNHEY, CDR2 SVGAGI.

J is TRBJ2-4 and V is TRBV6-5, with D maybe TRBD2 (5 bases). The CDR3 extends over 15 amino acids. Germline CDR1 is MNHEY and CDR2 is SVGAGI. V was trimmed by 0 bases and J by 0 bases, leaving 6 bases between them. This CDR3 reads CASSYSGEAKNIQYF. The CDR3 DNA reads TGTGCCAGCAGTTACTCCGGGGAAGCCAAAAACATTCAGTACTTC.

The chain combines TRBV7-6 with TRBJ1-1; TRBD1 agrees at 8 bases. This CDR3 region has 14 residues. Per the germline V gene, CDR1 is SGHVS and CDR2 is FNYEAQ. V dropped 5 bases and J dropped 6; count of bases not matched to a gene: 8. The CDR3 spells CASSPGGAFPEAFF. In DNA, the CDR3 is TGTGCCAGCAGCCCAGGGGGCGCGTTCCCTGAAGCTTTCTTT. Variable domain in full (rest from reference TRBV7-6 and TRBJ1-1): GAGVSQSPRYKVTKRGQDVALRCDPISGHVSLYWYRQALGQGPEFLTYFNYEAQQDKSGLPNDRFSAERPEGSISTLTIQRTEQRDSAMYRCASSPGGAFPEAFFGQGTRLTVV.

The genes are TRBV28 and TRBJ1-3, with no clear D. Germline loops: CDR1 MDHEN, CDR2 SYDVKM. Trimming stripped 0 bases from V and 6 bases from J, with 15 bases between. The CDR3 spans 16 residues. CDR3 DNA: TGTGCCAGCAGTTTATGGCCCCGGGAGGGCCAAAACACCATATATTTT. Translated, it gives CASSLWPREGQNTIYF.

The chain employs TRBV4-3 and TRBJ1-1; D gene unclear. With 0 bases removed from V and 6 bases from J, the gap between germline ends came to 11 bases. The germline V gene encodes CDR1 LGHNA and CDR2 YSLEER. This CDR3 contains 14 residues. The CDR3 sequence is CASSQDLGNSEAFF. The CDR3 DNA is TGCGCCAGCAGCCAAGATCTGGGGAATTCTGAAGCTTTCTTT.